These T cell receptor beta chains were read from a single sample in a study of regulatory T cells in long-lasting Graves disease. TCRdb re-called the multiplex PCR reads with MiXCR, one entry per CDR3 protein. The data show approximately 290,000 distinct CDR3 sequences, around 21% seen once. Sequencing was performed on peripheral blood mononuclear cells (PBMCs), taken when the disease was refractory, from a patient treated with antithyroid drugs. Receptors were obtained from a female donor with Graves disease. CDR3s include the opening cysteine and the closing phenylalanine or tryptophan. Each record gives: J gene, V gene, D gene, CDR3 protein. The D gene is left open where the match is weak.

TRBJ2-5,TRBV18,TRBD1,CASSPRDSQETQYF
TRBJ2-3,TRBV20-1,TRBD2,CRVVAGNTDTQYF
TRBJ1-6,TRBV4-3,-,CASSQVGQGLPLHF
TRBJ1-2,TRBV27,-,CASSPPSGNYGYTF
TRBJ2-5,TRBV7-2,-,CASSLTRRETQYF
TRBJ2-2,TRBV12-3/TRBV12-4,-,CASSFQGRGGELFF
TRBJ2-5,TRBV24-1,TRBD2,CATSIAGGPGSQETQYF
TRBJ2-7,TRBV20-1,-,CSAGSSYEQYF
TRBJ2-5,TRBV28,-,CASSKRQLETQYF
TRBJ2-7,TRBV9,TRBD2,CASSKEVGLAGKNEQYF
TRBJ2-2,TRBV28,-,CASSLLGIQNTGELFF
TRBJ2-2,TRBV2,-,CASSAARHLNTGELFF
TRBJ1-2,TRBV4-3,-,CASSQDSTYGYTF
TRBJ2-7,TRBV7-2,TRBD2,CASSLLGRAYEQYF
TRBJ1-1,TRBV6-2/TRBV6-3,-,CASSYSSGLATEAFF
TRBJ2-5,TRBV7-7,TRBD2,CASSLLAGGQETQYF
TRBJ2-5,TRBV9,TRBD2,CASSVSGRAEVVTQYF
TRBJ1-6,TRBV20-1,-,CSARDAGRGGSPLHF
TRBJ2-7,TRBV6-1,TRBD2,CASTATGLAGGLWNEQYF
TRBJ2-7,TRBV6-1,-,CASSDPGRGSNEQYF
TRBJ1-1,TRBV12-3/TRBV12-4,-,CASSPPGISEAFF
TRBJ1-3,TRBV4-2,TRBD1,CASRVDRGGNTIYF
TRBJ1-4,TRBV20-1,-,CSAPRGRVGEKLFF
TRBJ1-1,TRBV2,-,CASSSQGAMNTEAFF
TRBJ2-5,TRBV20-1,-,CSASNNQETQYF
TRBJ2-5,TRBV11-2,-,CASSLDRLSPQETQYF
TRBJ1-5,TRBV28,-,CASSFEGDQPQHF
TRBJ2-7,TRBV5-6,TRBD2,CASSYLGRALYEQYF
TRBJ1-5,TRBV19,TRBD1,CASSAQGGQPQHF
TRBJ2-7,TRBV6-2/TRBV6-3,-,CASSLRRSPYEQYF
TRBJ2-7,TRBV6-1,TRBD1,CASRPGQGYEQYF
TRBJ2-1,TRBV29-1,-,CSVVRAESYNEQFF
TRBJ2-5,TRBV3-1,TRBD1,CASSRRDRQYQETQYF
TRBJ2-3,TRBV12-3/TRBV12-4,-,CASSFRAELTDTQYF
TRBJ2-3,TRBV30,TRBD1,CAWGQGGSSTDTQYF
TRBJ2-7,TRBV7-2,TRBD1,CASSINRGPYEQYF
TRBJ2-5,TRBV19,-,CASSSTRETQYF
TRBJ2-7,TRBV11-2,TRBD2,CASSFRGTSGTREQYF
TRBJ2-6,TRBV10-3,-,CAISELWGSGANVLTF
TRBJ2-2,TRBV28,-,CASIRPGGLTGELFF
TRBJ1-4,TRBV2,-,CASSEEPAGLEKLFF